This T cell receptor beta chain comes out of a study of identifying expanded T cells in peripheral blood. Whole-study findings and limits: Variance in clone template counts between approximately 2-week samples significantly increased with total template count across all healthy donors.

Germline V gives CDR1 PRHDT, CDR2 FYEKMQ (reference sequence). This CDR3 comprises 14 residues. Unmatched junction bases numbered 1, after V lost 0 bases and J lost 7 bases. This clone has a handful of counts. The antigen remains undetermined. Repertoires were generated with immunoSEQ multiplex PCR, while TCRdb's copy carries only in-frame clones and drops some. The sample lists over 90,000 clones, about 91% occurring once. The sequence derives from a person aged 18-69 years in good health. Material: blood. V and J are TRBV13 and TRBJ1-3; 9 positions agree with TRBD1. CDR3 sequence (DNA): TGTGCCAGCAGCTTAGGACAGGGGGCTAACACCATATATTTT. Encoded protein: CASSLGQGANTIYF.